Listed below are T cell receptor beta chains from one sample, sequenced in a study of CD8 T cells in ankylosing spondylitis. TCRdb called the 5' RACE reads again in MiXCR, with one record for every CDR3 protein. The sample has more than 400,000 distinct CDR3 sequences, about 5% seen once. Sequenced sample: blood, either unsorted or a sorted T cell fraction (not recorded which). Source of these receptors: a male donor with ankylosing spondylitis. CDR3s include the opening cysteine and the closing phenylalanine or tryptophan. A D gene is named only where the DNA matches it firmly. Clone size is given for some rows only: seen once, a few or many times, or a class if the clone is expanded.

j_call: TRBJ2-1; d_call: -; v_call: TRBV24-1; clone_size: many; cdr3_nt: TGTGCCACCAGTGATTTGCGGTTGGCAGGGGGGAATGAGCAGTTCTTC; cdr3_aa: CATSDLRLAGGNEQFF
j_call: TRBJ1-2; d_call: -; v_call: TRBV10-3; clone_size: many; cdr3_nt: TGTGCCATCAGTGAAAGGGGCGGCTATGGCTACACCTTC; cdr3_aa: CAISERGGYGYTF
j_call: TRBJ2-1; d_call: -; v_call: TRBV3-1; clone_size: -; cdr3_nt: TGTGCCAGCAGCTACGCCGGTGAGCAGTTCTTC; cdr3_aa: CASSYAGEQFF
j_call: TRBJ2-7; d_call: -; v_call: TRBV5-1; clone_size: -; cdr3_nt: TGCGCCAGCAGCGTTCAGAGGGGCGAGCAGTACTTC; cdr3_aa: CASSVQRGEQYF
j_call: TRBJ2-3; d_call: TRBD2; v_call: TRBV11-2; clone_size: many; cdr3_nt: TGTGCCAGCAGCTTACTCCGCGGAGCGGGGGGATATGGTGATACGCAGTATTTT; cdr3_aa: CASSLLRGAGGYGDTQYF
j_call: TRBJ2-1; d_call: TRBD2; v_call: TRBV7-9; clone_size: -; cdr3_nt: TGTGCCAGCAGCTTACCTACTGGACTAGCGGGGGGCAATGAGCAGTTCTTC; cdr3_aa: CASSLPTGLAGGNEQFF
j_call: TRBJ2-1; d_call: -; v_call: TRBV6-2/TRBV6-3; clone_size: many; cdr3_nt: TGTGCCAGCAAGTCCTACGCATCGATCTCCTACAATGAGCAGTTCTTC; cdr3_aa: CASKSYASISYNEQFF
j_call: TRBJ1-1; d_call: TRBD1; v_call: TRBV20-1; clone_size: many; cdr3_nt: TGCAGTGCTTGGACAGGGCAAGAAGCTTTCTTT; cdr3_aa: CSAWTGQEAFF
j_call: TRBJ2-1; d_call: -; v_call: TRBV7-2; clone_size: -; cdr3_nt: TGTGCCAGCAGCTTAGAGGTCCAACGACCCTACAATGAGCAGTTCTTC; cdr3_aa: CASSLEVQRPYNEQFF
j_call: TRBJ1-6; d_call: TRBD1; v_call: TRBV7-6; clone_size: many; cdr3_nt: TGTGCCAGCAGCCCCCGGGACAGTTATAATTCACCCCTCCACTTT; cdr3_aa: CASSPRDSYNSPLHF
j_call: TRBJ1-1; d_call: -; v_call: TRBV27; clone_size: many; cdr3_nt: TGTGCCAGCAGGACCTCGGGACGAAACACTGAAGCTTTCTTT; cdr3_aa: CASRTSGRNTEAFF
j_call: TRBJ2-5; d_call: -; v_call: TRBV12-3/TRBV12-4; clone_size: many; cdr3_nt: TGTGCCAGCAGTTTGTCGGGAGCGGAAGAGACCCAGTACTTC; cdr3_aa: CASSLSGAEETQYF
j_call: TRBJ2-5; d_call: -; v_call: TRBV4-1; clone_size: many; cdr3_nt: TGCGCCAGCAGCTGGGGACCGTGGGAGACCCAGTACTTC; cdr3_aa: CASSWGPWETQYF
j_call: TRBJ2-1; d_call: -; v_call: TRBV2; clone_size: many; cdr3_nt: TGTGCCAGCAGAGGCAGGCGTGGAAATGAGCAGTTCTTC; cdr3_aa: CASRGRRGNEQFF
j_call: TRBJ1-1; d_call: -; v_call: TRBV6-5; clone_size: many; cdr3_nt: TGTGCCAGCAGTTACGACCAAGGGACTGAAGCTTTCTTT; cdr3_aa: CASSYDQGTEAFF
j_call: TRBJ1-5; d_call: -; v_call: TRBV7-9; clone_size: many; cdr3_nt: TGTGCCAGCAGCCCGGACAGTGGAACTCAGCCCCAGCATTTT; cdr3_aa: CASSPDSGTQPQHF
j_call: TRBJ2-5; d_call: TRBD2; v_call: TRBV5-1; clone_size: many; cdr3_nt: TGCGCCAGCAGCGAGATAGCGGGGGGACTTGGATGGACCCAGTACTTC; cdr3_aa: CASSEIAGGLGWTQYF
j_call: TRBJ2-4; d_call: TRBD2; v_call: TRBV24-1; clone_size: many; cdr3_nt: TGTGCCACCAGTGATCCAGGGAGGGGAAACATTCAGTACTTC; cdr3_aa: CATSDPGRGNIQYF
j_call: TRBJ2-1; d_call: -; v_call: TRBV12-3/TRBV12-4; clone_size: many; cdr3_nt: TGTGCCAGCAGTTTGGGGGACTTACCTACAAGGGAGCAGTTCTTC; cdr3_aa: CASSLGDLPTREQFF
j_call: TRBJ2-3; d_call: TRBD2; v_call: TRBV5-6; clone_size: many; cdr3_nt: TGTGCCAGCAGCCCGGGACTAGCAGAAGATACGCAGTATTTT; cdr3_aa: CASSPGLAEDTQYF
j_call: TRBJ1-1; d_call: -; v_call: TRBV18; clone_size: many; cdr3_nt: TGTGCCAGCTCACGCAGTGAAGGCCTGAACACTGAAGCTTTCTTT; cdr3_aa: CASSRSEGLNTEAFF
j_call: TRBJ2-5; d_call: -; v_call: TRBV5-1; clone_size: many; cdr3_nt: TGCGCCAGCAGCTTGGACGACCAAGAGACCCAGTACTTC; cdr3_aa: CASSLDDQETQYF
j_call: TRBJ1-2; d_call: -; v_call: TRBV20-1; clone_size: many; cdr3_nt: TGCAGTGCGAAGGAAGTGGTCCTCCCCTATGGCTACACCTTC; cdr3_aa: CSAKEVVLPYGYTF
j_call: TRBJ2-5; d_call: TRBD1; v_call: TRBV18; clone_size: many; cdr3_nt: TGTGCCAGCTCAGACAGGGCTGAGACCCAGTACTTC; cdr3_aa: CASSDRAETQYF
j_call: TRBJ2-6; d_call: -; v_call: TRBV6-1; clone_size: many; cdr3_nt: TGTGCCAGCACCTGGGGCGCTGGGGCCAACGTCCTGACTTTC; cdr3_aa: CASTWGAGANVLTF
j_call: TRBJ2-3; d_call: TRBD2; v_call: TRBV6-5; clone_size: few; cdr3_nt: TGTGCCAGCAGGTACACGGGAGGAGCAGATACGCAGTATTTT; cdr3_aa: CASRYTGGADTQYF
j_call: TRBJ2-7; d_call: -; v_call: TRBV2; clone_size: many; cdr3_nt: TGTGCCAGCAGTGAAGAGGTTAGCGGAACCTACGAGCAGTACTTC; cdr3_aa: CASSEEVSGTYEQYF
j_call: TRBJ2-5; d_call: -; v_call: TRBV24-1; clone_size: few; cdr3_nt: TGTGCCACCAGTGATCGGACAGTTCAAGAGACCCAGTACTTC; cdr3_aa: CATSDRTVQETQYF
j_call: TRBJ2-7; d_call: TRBD1; v_call: TRBV7-9; clone_size: many; cdr3_nt: TGTGCCAGCAGCTCGGGACAGATTCTTGCCTACGAGCAGTACTTC; cdr3_aa: CASSSGQILAYEQYF
j_call: TRBJ1-4; d_call: -; v_call: TRBV6-2/TRBV6-3; clone_size: many; cdr3_nt: TGTGCCAGCAGTGACAGTAATGAAAAACTGTTTTTT; cdr3_aa: CASSDSNEKLFF
j_call: TRBJ2-4; d_call: TRBD1; v_call: TRBV20-1; clone_size: many; cdr3_nt: TGCAGTGCTAGGAGCCGGACAGGGCAAAACATTCAGTACTTC; cdr3_aa: CSARSRTGQNIQYF
j_call: TRBJ2-7; d_call: TRBD2; v_call: TRBV7-2; clone_size: many; cdr3_nt: TGTGCCAGCAGCCCAGCGGGGGGCGGGGACGAGCAGTACTTC; cdr3_aa: CASSPAGGGDEQYF
j_call: TRBJ2-2; d_call: TRBD1; v_call: TRBV6-2/TRBV6-3; clone_size: many; cdr3_nt: TGTGCCAGCACTCAGACAGGGGCGGCCGGGGAGCTGTTTTTT; cdr3_aa: CASTQTGAAGELFF
j_call: TRBJ2-5; d_call: -; v_call: TRBV24-1; clone_size: many; cdr3_nt: TGTGCCACCAGTGATTTGACGGACACCTCGCAAGAGACCCAGTACTTC; cdr3_aa: CATSDLTDTSQETQYF
j_call: TRBJ2-5; d_call: TRBD2; v_call: TRBV20-1; clone_size: -; cdr3_nt: TGCAGTGCTAGAGAGGGACTAGCGGGTCGCCAAGAGACCCAGTACTTC; cdr3_aa: CSAREGLAGRQETQYF
j_call: TRBJ1-4; d_call: -; v_call: TRBV15; clone_size: many; cdr3_nt: TGTGCCACCATCGGGGCTAATGAAAAACTGTTTTTT; cdr3_aa: CATIGANEKLFF
j_call: TRBJ1-1; d_call: -; v_call: TRBV29-1; clone_size: many; cdr3_nt: TGCAGCGTTGAGATGCTGTTGAACACTGAAGCTTTCTTT; cdr3_aa: CSVEMLLNTEAFF
j_call: TRBJ2-3; d_call: -; v_call: TRBV9; clone_size: many; cdr3_nt: TGTGCCAGCAGCGGAAGCCTTAGCGTTCGCACAGATACGCAGTATTTT; cdr3_aa: CASSGSLSVRTDTQYF
j_call: TRBJ2-1; d_call: TRBD1; v_call: TRBV9; clone_size: few; cdr3_nt: TGTGCCAGCAGCCCCCGACAGGGTTACACGGACAATGAGCAGTTCTTC; cdr3_aa: CASSPRQGYTDNEQFF
j_call: TRBJ1-5; d_call: TRBD1; v_call: TRBV29-1; clone_size: many; cdr3_nt: TGCAGCGCAATCACCGGGACAGCAAATCAGCCCCAGCATTTT; cdr3_aa: CSAITGTANQPQHF
j_call: TRBJ1-6; d_call: -; v_call: TRBV7-2; clone_size: many; cdr3_nt: TGTGCCAGCAGCAACCGAAGGGGCGAGTACTCACCCCTCCACTTT; cdr3_aa: CASSNRRGEYSPLHF
j_call: TRBJ2-1; d_call: -; v_call: TRBV7-2; clone_size: many; cdr3_nt: TGTGCCAGCAGCTCTACCGGGAGCGGCTACAATGAGCAGTTCTTC; cdr3_aa: CASSSTGSGYNEQFF
j_call: TRBJ2-3; d_call: -; v_call: TRBV28; clone_size: -; cdr3_nt: TGTGCCAGCAGTAGTAGACCCTTGCGGACGCAGTATTTT; cdr3_aa: CASSSRPLRTQYF
j_call: TRBJ2-3; d_call: -; v_call: TRBV5-1; clone_size: many; cdr3_nt: TGCGCCAGCAGCCCCTCAGGGGGGACTAGCACAGATACGCAGTATTTT; cdr3_aa: CASSPSGGTSTDTQYF
j_call: TRBJ1-2; d_call: -; v_call: TRBV4-2; clone_size: many; cdr3_nt: TGTGCCAGCAGCGTTCAGGGAGGTGAACTGGGCTACACCTTC; cdr3_aa: CASSVQGGELGYTF
j_call: TRBJ2-7; d_call: -; v_call: TRBV6-2/TRBV6-3; clone_size: many; cdr3_nt: TGTGCCAGCACCCTCCGACAGTACTACGAGCAGTACTTC; cdr3_aa: CASTLRQYYEQYF
j_call: TRBJ2-1; d_call: -; v_call: TRBV7-2; clone_size: many; cdr3_nt: TGTGCCAGCAGCCTTCGACAGGCTATCTACAATGAGCAGTTCTTC; cdr3_aa: CASSLRQAIYNEQFF
j_call: TRBJ1-2; d_call: -; v_call: TRBV7-2; clone_size: many; cdr3_nt: TGTGCCAGCAGCTTGAGGATTACACAGCTATATGGCTACACCTTC; cdr3_aa: CASSLRITQLYGYTF
j_call: TRBJ2-1; d_call: -; v_call: TRBV28; clone_size: many; cdr3_nt: TGTGCCAGCAGTTTACGGGGGCGAACGTACAATGAGCAGTTCTTC; cdr3_aa: CASSLRGRTYNEQFF
j_call: TRBJ1-5; d_call: TRBD1; v_call: TRBV29-1; clone_size: many; cdr3_nt: TGCAGCGTTGGCGACAGGGGTGGAGGCAATCAGCCCCAGCATTTT; cdr3_aa: CSVGDRGGGNQPQHF
j_call: TRBJ2-1; d_call: TRBD2; v_call: TRBV4-3; clone_size: few; cdr3_nt: TGCGCCAGCAGCCAAGATCTTAGGACTAGCGGTTACGATGAGCAGTTCTTC; cdr3_aa: CASSQDLRTSGYDEQFF
j_call: TRBJ2-2; d_call: -; v_call: TRBV6-5; clone_size: many; cdr3_nt: TGTGCCAGCAGTTACTGGGCAGGAGCTAGGGGCGGGGAGCTGTTTTTT; cdr3_aa: CASSYWAGARGGELFF
j_call: TRBJ2-7; d_call: TRBD2; v_call: TRBV2; clone_size: -; cdr3_nt: TGTGCCAGCAATCCCAACCTAGCGGGAGTGTCCTACGAGCAGTACTTC; cdr3_aa: CASNPNLAGVSYEQYF
j_call: TRBJ2-1; d_call: TRBD2; v_call: TRBV20-1; clone_size: few; cdr3_nt: TGCAGTGCTGGCCGGATGACTAGCGGGAGAGCCAGTGAGCAGTTCTTC; cdr3_aa: CSAGRMTSGRASEQFF
j_call: TRBJ2-1; d_call: TRBD1; v_call: TRBV14; clone_size: many; cdr3_nt: TGTGCCAGCAGCCGTGGATGGACAGGGGGCTACAATGAGCAGTTCTTC; cdr3_aa: CASSRGWTGGYNEQFF